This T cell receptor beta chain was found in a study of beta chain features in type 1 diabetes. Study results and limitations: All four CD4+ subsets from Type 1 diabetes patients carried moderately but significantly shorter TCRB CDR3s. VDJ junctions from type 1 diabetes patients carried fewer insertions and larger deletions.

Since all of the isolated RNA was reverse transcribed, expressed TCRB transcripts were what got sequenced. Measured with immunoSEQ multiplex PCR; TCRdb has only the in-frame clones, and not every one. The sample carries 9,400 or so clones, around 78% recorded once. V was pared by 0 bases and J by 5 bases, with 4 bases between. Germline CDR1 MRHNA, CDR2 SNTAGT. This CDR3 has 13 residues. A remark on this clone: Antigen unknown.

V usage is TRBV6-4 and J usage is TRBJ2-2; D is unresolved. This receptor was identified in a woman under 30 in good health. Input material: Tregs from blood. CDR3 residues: CASSDSSTGELFF. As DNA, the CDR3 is TGTGCCAGCAGTGACTCTTCAACCGGGGAGCTGTTTTTT.